The subject of this entry is one T cell receptor beta chain. The data originate from a study of shared clonotypes between healthy human individuals. Study in general: The plates for each donor numbered three CD4 naive, three CD4 memory, two CD8 naive and one CD8 memory.

Germline CDR1 MDHEN, CDR2 SYDVKM. This CDR3 is built from 17 residues. The V and J ends lost 2 bases and 0 bases respectively, with 11 bases between them. Measured with immunoSEQ multiplex PCR; TCRdb has only the in-frame clones, and not every one. Found here are millions of clones, approximately 95% of them singletons; the top ten hold under 0.15%. The source material was naive CD4+ T cells sorted from blood. The sample's subset: CD45RA+ positively selected. This rearrangement joins TRBV28 to TRBJ1-6; no firm D call. The receptor's source is a man aged 18 to 29 in good health. Here the CDR3 reads CASSLHRLSSYNSPLHF. The DNA for the CDR3 is TGTGCCAGCAGTTTACACCGACTGAGCTCCTATAATTCACCCCTCCACTTT.